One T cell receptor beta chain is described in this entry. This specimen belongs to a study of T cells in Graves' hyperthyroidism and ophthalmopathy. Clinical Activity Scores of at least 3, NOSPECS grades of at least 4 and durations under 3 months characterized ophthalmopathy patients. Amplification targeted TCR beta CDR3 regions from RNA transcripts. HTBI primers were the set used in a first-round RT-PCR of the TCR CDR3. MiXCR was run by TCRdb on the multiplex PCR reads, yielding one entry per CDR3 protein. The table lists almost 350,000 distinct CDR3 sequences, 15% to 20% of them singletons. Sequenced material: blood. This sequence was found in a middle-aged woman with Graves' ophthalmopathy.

The DNA of the CDR3 is TGTGCCAGCAGCCTCCATCGACCGGGACAGGGGGCGGCAAATCCTTGCACCGGGGAGCTGTTTTTT. As protein: CASSLHRPGQGAANPCTGELFF. The genes are TRBV14 and TRBJ2-2; the match to TRBD1 covers 12 bases. J lost 4 bases, V lost 4 bases, and 22 bases had no gene match. The CDR3 consists of 22 residues. From germline, CDR1 is SGHDN and CDR2 FVKESK.